The TCR beta chain described here comes from a study of somatic mutations in cytotoxic T cells in rheumatoid arthritis. The wider study: The authors flow-sorted some V beta antibody-stained T-cell populations at nearly 100% purity, including V beta1+ cells that they sequenced for TCRB.

Whole-study results and caveats: Each of about an eighth of the roughly 65 patients had a largest CD8+ clone that made up more than 20% of CD8+ cells.

V trimming: 5 bases; J trimming: 0 bases; junction bases outside the gene matches: 6. This CDR3 comprises 18 residues. The germline gives CDR1 MNHEY, CDR2 SMNVEV (reference sequence). Positive magnetic bead selection separated CD4+ and CD8+ cells, and flow cytometry confirmed purity. Concerning this clone: The antigen is unknown.

Original data processing: There were rare matches between patient CD8+ clones larger than 1% and published virus-specific TCRB sequences. Clones were sequenced by immunoSEQ multiplex PCR, and TCRdb holds only the in-frame ones, with some missing. V, J and clone size are those of that table, while D and trimming were read from the DNA. The sample holds about 14,000 clones, 77% seen once. The chain links TRBV27 to TRBJ2-1; 14 nucleotides align to TRBD2. The sequence derives from an adult with rheumatoid arthritis. Sequenced input: CD8+ T cells sorted from blood. CDR3 residues: CASSPGTSGGSSYNEQFF. CDR3 coding DNA: TGTGCCAGCAGTCCGGGGACTAGCGGGGGAAGCTCCTACAATGAGCAGTTCTTC.